The present TCR beta chain was sequenced within a study of blood T cell repertoires in COVID-19. Method: immunoSEQ multiplex PCR; TCRdb's copy keeps in-frame clones and lacks some. This table holds tens of thousands of clones, roughly 90% found once. Germline CDR1 and CDR2: ENHRY and SYGVKD. The J segment lost 8 bases and the V segment lost 6 bases, leaving 5 bases of the junction unmatched. The length of the CDR3 is 14 residues. The TCR sequence derives from a woman aged 80 or over with acute or convalescent COVID-19. The source material was peripheral blood. V usage is TRBV10-3 and J usage is TRBJ2-1, with 12 bases that match TRBD1. The CDR3 protein is CAIRQGQGAYEQFF. The DNA for the CDR3 is TGTGCCATCAGGCAGGGACAGGGGGCCTATGAGCAGTTCTTC.